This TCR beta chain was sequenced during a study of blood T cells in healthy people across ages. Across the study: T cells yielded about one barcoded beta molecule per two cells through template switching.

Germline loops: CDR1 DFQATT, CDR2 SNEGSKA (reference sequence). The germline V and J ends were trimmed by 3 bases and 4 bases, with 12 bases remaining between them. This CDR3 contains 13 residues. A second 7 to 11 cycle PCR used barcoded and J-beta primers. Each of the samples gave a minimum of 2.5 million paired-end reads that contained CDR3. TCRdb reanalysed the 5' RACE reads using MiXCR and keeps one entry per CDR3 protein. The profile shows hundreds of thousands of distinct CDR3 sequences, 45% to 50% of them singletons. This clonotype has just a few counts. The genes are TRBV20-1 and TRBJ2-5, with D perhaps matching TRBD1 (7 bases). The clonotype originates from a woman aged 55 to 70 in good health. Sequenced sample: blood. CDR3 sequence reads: CSASAGQLETQYF. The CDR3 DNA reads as TGCAGTGCTAGCGCGGGACAGCTAGAGACCCAGTACTTC.